This T cell receptor beta chain comes out of a study of blood T cells in healthy people across ages. Donors each provided 9.5 to 10 milliliters of peripheral blood. Per-sample yields of isolated PBMCs were at least 7 million. This clonotype showed up just a few times. A J-beta primer mix and a sample-barcoded 5' primer were used in a second PCR of about 7 to 12 cycles. Each cDNA molecule was tagged by a template-switch adaptor that had 12 random nucleotides. Sequencing yielded, for each sample, at least 3 million paired-end reads carrying CDR3. In TCRdb, the 5' RACE reads were re-called with MiXCR into one record per CDR3 protein. This sample has 700,000 or so distinct CDR3 sequences, with 22% found just once. The CDR3 runs 13 residues. With 5 bases clipped from V and 8 bases from J, the junction kept 7 bases outside the gene matches. Germline assignment: CDR1 SGHTA and CDR2 FQGTGA.

This receptor was obtained from a man aged 70 or older in good health. This rearrangement joins TRBV7-3 to TRBJ2-3, with 7 bases aligning to TRBD2. Source material: blood. In nucleotides, the CDR3 is TGTGCCAGCAGCCCCCCGGGGGGACGTACGCAGTATTTT. Protein sequence: CASSPPGGRTQYF.